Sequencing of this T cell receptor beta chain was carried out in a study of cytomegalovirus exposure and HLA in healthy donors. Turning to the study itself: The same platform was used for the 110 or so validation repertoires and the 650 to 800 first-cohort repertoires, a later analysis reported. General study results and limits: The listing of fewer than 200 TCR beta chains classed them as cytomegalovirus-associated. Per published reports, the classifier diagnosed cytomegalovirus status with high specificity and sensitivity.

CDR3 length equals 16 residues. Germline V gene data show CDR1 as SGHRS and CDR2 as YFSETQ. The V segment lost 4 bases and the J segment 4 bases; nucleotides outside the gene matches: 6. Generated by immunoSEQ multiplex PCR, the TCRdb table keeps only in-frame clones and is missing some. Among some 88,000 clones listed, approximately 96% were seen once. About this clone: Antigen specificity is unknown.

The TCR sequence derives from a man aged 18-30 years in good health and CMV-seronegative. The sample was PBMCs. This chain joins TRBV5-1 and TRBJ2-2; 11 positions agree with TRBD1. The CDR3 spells CASSLGQGAPTGELFF. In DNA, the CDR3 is TGCGCCAGCAGCCTAGGACAGGGGGCGCCCACCGGGGAGCTGTTTTTT.